This T cell receptor beta chain was sequenced for a study of blood T cell repertoires in COVID-19. The CDR3 is made up of 22 amino acids. V was pared by 3 bases and J by 4 bases, with 35 bases between. Germline-derived CDR1 and CDR2 are WNHNN and SYGVQD (reference sequence). Per the study methods: Cell counts per sample came from amplifying reference gene primers. Clones were sequenced by immunoSEQ multiplex PCR, and TCRdb holds only the in-frame ones, with some missing. The V and J calls and the clone size are those of that table, but D and trimming were determined from the DNA. This sample carries around 330,000 clones, about nine tenths of them seen once, and the ten largest clones take roughly 8.9%. The study drew participants aged about 18 to 89 years from some 25 US areas.

The chain employs TRBV10-1 and TRBJ2-3, with D possibly being TRBD1 (6 bases). Sequenced input: PBMCs or T cells enriched from blood (not recorded which). This TCR was recovered from a woman in her forties who had recovered from COVID-19. This CDR3 is CASSDRYPRNNRVAPFADTQYF. CDR3 bases: TGCGCCAGCAGTGATAGATACCCCAGGAATAACAGGGTAGCCCCGTTCGCAGATACGCAGTATTTT.